The 25 T cell receptor beta chains listed next were all sequenced from one sample in a study of cytomegalovirus exposure and HLA in healthy donors. 60 Vbeta and 13 Jbeta primers were used in PCR. Clones were read by immunoSEQ multiplex PCR, and TCRdb kept only the in-frame ones, dropping some. This sample has approximately 160,000 clones, with 75% to 85% found just once. Input material: PBMCs. These receptors were collected from a female donor in good health and CMV-seronegative.

This clone was counted once. The chain links TRBV2 to TRBJ1-4; D call uncertain. Germline loops: CDR1 SNHLY, CDR2 FYNNEI. This CDR3 is built from 15 residues. Trimming removed 5 bases from V and 2 bases from J, with 12 bases in between. CDR3 region: CASSYSQSTNEKLFF. CDR3 nucleotide sequence: TGTGCCAGCAGTTACTCACAGTCGACTAATGAAAAACTGTTTTTT. The whole variable domain, filled in from reference TRBV2 and TRBJ1-4, reads EPEVTQTPSHQVTQMGQEVILRCVPISNHLYFYWYRQILGQKVEFLVSFYNNEISEKSEIFDDQFSVERPDGSNFTLKIRSTKLEDSAMYFCASSYSQSTNEKLFFGSGTQLSVL.

The table lists this clone with a few counts. The gene calls are TRBV7-2 and TRBJ1-4; 9 bases map to TRBD1. The V and J ends lost 5 bases and 4 bases, in that order; junction bases with no gene match: 5. Looked up from germline, CDR1 is SGHTA and CDR2 is FQGNSA. The CDR3 is 15 residues long. CDR3 residues: CASSTQGAHNEKLFF. CDR3 sequence (DNA): TGTGCCAGCAGCACACAGGGGGCCCATAATGAAAAACTGTTTTTT.

The V and J genes are TRBV28 and TRBJ2-1; TRBD1 might be the D (6 bases). CDR3 size: 14 residues. Per germline, CDR1 MDHEN and CDR2 SYDVKM. Deletions cut 7 bases from V and 4 bases from J, with 14 bases between. CDR3 protein: CASTVGGKYNEQFF. The CDR3 coding sequence is TGTGCCAGCACAGTAGGGGGTAAATACAATGAGCAGTTCTTC.

The chain carries TRBV2 and TRBJ2-7; D may be TRBD2 (6 bases). This CDR3 is built from 17 residues. V was pared by 4 bases and J by 2 bases, with 21 bases between. Germline CDR1 SNHLY, CDR2 FYNNEI. In DNA form, the CDR3 reads TGTGCCAGCAGTGCTTGGCGGGGTACGGTAGGGGCCTACGAGCAGTACTTC. As protein: CASSAWRGTVGAYEQYF.

The V gene is TRBV29-1, the J gene TRBJ1-1, with a weak D call TRBD1 (5 bases). V dropped 7 bases and J dropped 6 bases, with 18 bases sitting between them. The CDR3 covers 13 residues. In germline, CDR1 is SQVTM, CDR2 ANQGSEA. Here the CDR3 reads CSARTGTDPEAFF. The CDR3 nucleotides are TGCAGCGCGCGCACCGGGACTGACCCTGAAGCTTTCTTT.

The chain combines TRBV5-6 with TRBJ2-2; D perhaps matches TRBD1 (6 bases). This CDR3 spans 16 amino acids. V was clipped by 6 bases and J by 0 bases, with 15 bases between them. From germline, CDR1 is SGHDT and CDR2 YYEEEE. Here the CDR3 reads CASTIMGATNTGELFF. The CDR3 nucleotides read TGTGCCAGCACTATCATGGGGGCCACGAACACCGGGGAGCTGTTTTTT. Looking up the rest from reference TRBV5-6 and TRBJ2-2 gives the full variable domain: DAGVTQSPTHLIKTRGQQVTLRCSPKSGHDTVSWYQQALGQGPQFIFQYYEEEERQRGNFPDRFSGHQFPNYSSELNVNALLLGDSALYLCASTIMGATNTGELFFGEGSRLTVL.

The chain links TRBV7-9 to TRBJ2-7; 7 nucleotides match TRBD1. The CDR3 extends over 16 amino acids. The trim removed 4 bases at V and 2 bases at J, leaving 11 bases unmatched. Germline V gene lookup returns CDR1 SEHNR and CDR2 FQNEAQ (reference sequence). CDR3 region: CASSSQGTDKTYEQYF. The CDR3 bases are TGTGCCAGCAGCTCGCAGGGGACAGATAAGACCTACGAGCAGTACTTC.

The rearrangement uses TRBV6-1 and TRBJ1-4; 7 nucleotides align to TRBD1. Trimming removed 4 bases from V and 8 bases from J; junction bases left unmatched: 7. Germline CDR1 is MNHNS and CDR2 is SASEGT. The CDR3 length is 14 residues. The CDR3 DNA reads TGTGCCAGCAGTGGTGGAGGGGGCCGGGAAAAACTGTTTTTT. Its translation is CASSGGGGREKLFF.

The chain has TRBV19 and TRBJ1-2; 8 bases line up with TRBD1. The CDR3 has 15 amino acids. V was pared by 7 bases and J by 5 bases, with 12 bases of the junction left unmatched. Germline CDR1 is LNHDA and CDR2 is SQIVND (reference sequence). The CDR3 is CASIRETGARYGYTF. The CDR3 nucleotides are TGTGCCAGTATCAGAGAGACAGGGGCTAGGTATGGCTACACCTTC.

The CDR3 region is CASSLRTGGISDTQYF. The CDR3 coding sequence is TGTGCCAGCAGCCTCAGGACAGGGGGAATTTCAGATACGCAGTATTTT. This chain connects TRBV7-3 to TRBJ2-3, with 10 nucleotides matching TRBD1. The length of the CDR3 is 16 residues. Germline CDR1 SGHTA, CDR2 FQGTGA. V trimming: 5 bases; J trimming: 4 bases; junction bases outside the gene matches: 9.

The V and J genes are TRBV9 and TRBJ2-5; 8 nucleotides match TRBD2. The CDR3 sequence is 15 residues long. The germline V gene has CDR1 SGDLS and CDR2 YYNGEE. Germline trimming cut 5 bases from V and 0 bases from J; bases unmatched to any gene: 6. CDR3 loop: CASSSGGAYQETQYF. The CDR3 region has the DNA TGTGCCAGCAGTTCGGGGGGGGCGTACCAAGAGACCCAGTACTTC.

The genes are TRBV7-8 and TRBJ2-7, with 9 bases fitting TRBD2. The CDR3 consists of 16 residues. Germline trimming cut 5 bases from V and 2 bases from J; bases unmatched to any gene: 10. In germline, CDR1 is SGHVS, CDR2 FQNEAQ. CDR3 coding DNA: TGTGCCAGCAGCCGAAGGGAGGGACTAGCTGCCTACGAGCAGTACTTC. It codes for CASSRREGLAAYEQYF.

The chain joins TRBV6-5 to TRBJ1-1; TRBD1 is a possible D gene (6 bases). Per germline, CDR1 MNHEY and CDR2 SVGAGI. The length of the CDR3 is 14 residues. Trimming took off 7 bases at V and 5 bases at J, with 17 bases between the two ends. The CDR3 here is CASNGNRVSTEAFF. The CDR3 nucleotides are TGTGCCAGCAATGGTAACAGGGTCTCAACTGAAGCTTTCTTT.

The chain recombines TRBV9 with TRBJ2-1, with 9 bases that match TRBD2. The ends lost 0 bases at V and 4 bases at J; junction bases unmatched: 2. The CDR3 covers 15 residues. Germline CDR1 is SGDLS and CDR2 is YYNGEE. CDR3: CASSVGGRGYNEQFF. For the CDR3, the DNA is TGTGCCAGCAGCGTAGGCGGGAGGGGGTACAATGAGCAGTTCTTC.

The chain couples TRBV5-4 to TRBJ2-3, with TRBD2 matching over 11 bases. The CDR3 loop spans 18 amino acids. V lost 2 bases to trimming and J lost 0 bases; unmatched junction nucleotides: 8. In germline, CDR1 is SGHNT, CDR2 YYREEE (reference sequence). This CDR3 is CASSFTTSGGPSTDTQYF. The CDR3 DNA reads as TGTGCCAGCAGCTTTACCACTAGCGGGGGCCCTAGCACAGATACGCAGTATTTT.

The genes are TRBV19 and TRBJ1-1, with D perhaps matching TRBD1 (5 bases). With 1 base removed from V and 11 bases from J, the gap between germline ends came to 14 bases. The CDR3 is 13 residues long. Germline assignment: CDR1 LNHDA and CDR2 SQIVND (reference sequence). CDR3 amino acids: CASSIGSAGRAFF. The CDR3, as DNA: TGTGCCAGTAGTATAGGGTCGGCAGGGAGGGCTTTCTTT.

A note on this clone: At one end, the junction sequence differs from germline, possibly due to a read error. The chain joins TRBV28 to TRBJ1-2; 7 nucleotides match TRBD1. CDR3 length equals 13 residues. Germline assignment: CDR1 MDHEN and CDR2 SYDVKM. The CDR3 sequence: CATRDSTNHGYTF. CDR3 in DNA: TGTGCCACCAGGGACAGTACTAACCATGGCTACACCTTC.

V gene TRBV5-4 combines with J gene TRBJ2-7; 8 bases map to TRBD1. The CDR3 contains 13 residues. Germline V gene data show CDR1 as SGHNT and CDR2 as YYREEE (reference sequence). V lost 4 bases, J lost 4 bases, and 4 bases stayed unmatched. The CDR3 DNA follows: TGTGCCAGCAGCCAGAGGACAGGGTACGAGCAGTACTTC. Translating gives CASSQRTGYEQYF.

This rearrangement joins TRBV5-4 to TRBJ1-2; unclear D gene. Germline values: CDR1 SGHNT, CDR2 YYREEE (reference sequence). The germline V and J ends were trimmed by 4 bases and 1 base, with 8 bases remaining between them. The CDR3 is made up of 13 amino acids. The CDR3 DNA is TGTGCCAGCAGCCAACGACATAACTATGGCTACACCTTC. Its translation: CASSQRHNYGYTF. The variable domain in full, completed from reference TRBV5-4 and TRBJ1-2, reads ETGVTQSPTHLIKTRGQQVTLRCSSQSGHNTVSWYQQALGQGPQFIFQYYREEENGRGNFPPRFSGLQFPNYSSELNVNALELDDSALYLCASSQRHNYGYTFGSGTRLTVV.

This sequence joins TRBV28 and TRBJ2-7, with 7 bases lining up with TRBD1. This CDR3 contains 14 residues. Germline lookup yields CDR1 MDHEN and CDR2 SYDVKM. After removal of 5 bases from V and 0 bases from J, the junction contained 4 bases not matched to a gene. The CDR3 coding sequence is TGTGCCAGCAGTGGGGCAGGGGGCTCCTACGAGCAGTACTTC. Translating it yields CASSGAGGSYEQYF.

V is TRBV7-6 and J is TRBJ2-1, with no clear D. Per germline, CDR1 SGHVS and CDR2 FNYEAQ. Trimming shortened V by 5 bases and J by 9 bases, and 8 bases separated the two germline ends. The CDR3 sequence is 11 residues long. CDR3 amino acids: CASSGSGEQFF. DNA for the CDR3: TGTGCCAGCAGCGGTTCGGGTGAGCAGTTCTTC.

CDR3 region: CASSPQGGNTEAFF. The CDR3 DNA reads as TGTGCCAGCAGCCCACAGGGGGGGAACACTGAAGCTTTCTTT. V usage is TRBV7-3 and J usage is TRBJ1-1; 8 bases fit TRBD1. The CDR3 has 14 residues. CDR1 and CDR2 from the germline V gene are SGHTA and FQGTGA. The ends lost 5 bases at V and 1 base at J; junction bases unmatched: 3.

The chain uses TRBV28 and TRBJ1-4, with D possibly being TRBD1 (5 bases). The CDR3 runs 14 residues. Germline V gene sequence: CDR1 MDHEN, CDR2 SYDVKM. V was trimmed by 8 bases and J by 4 bases, leaving 14 bases between them. The CDR3 nucleotides read TGTGCCAGCTTGCCAGGCGGGGGTAATGAAAAACTGTTTTTT. Residues: CASLPGGGNEKLFF.

The chain has TRBV9 and TRBJ2-5, with D possibly matching TRBD2 (5 bases). CDR1 is SGDLS, CDR2 YYNGEE, per germline. This CDR3 has 12 residues. V was trimmed by 3 bases and J by 5 bases, leaving 8 bases between them. The CDR3 coding sequence is TGTGCCAGCAGCGGGGAGTGGGAGACCCAGTACTTC. The encoded protein is CASSGEWETQYF.

This chain connects TRBV11-3 to TRBJ2-7; a possible D gene is TRBD2 (6 bases). Per germline, CDR1 SGHNT and CDR2 YENEEA. The V gene lost 1 base and the J gene lost 6 bases, with 10 bases spanning the gap. The CDR3 runs 13 residues. As DNA, the CDR3 is TGTGCCAGCAGCTTAGGACTAGTATCCGAGCAGTACTTC. It encodes CASSLGLVSEQYF.